The T cell receptor beta chain described here comes from a study of shared clonotypes between healthy human individuals. Broader study findings: Clonotypes shared by all four donors outscored non-shared clonotypes in generation probability.

V was cut by 0 bases and J by 2 bases, with 5 bases left in between. There are 14 residues in the CDR3. CDR1 and CDR2 from the germline V gene are MNHEY and SMNVEV (reference sequence). This clone was seen just once. Its antigen is currently unknown. The same CDR3 also results from other DNA sequences found in this sample. Genomic DNA from each subset was divided evenly over several immunoSEQ plates. Data came from immunoSEQ multiplex PCR; TCRdb stores just in-frame clones and leaves some out. Of some 900,000 clones listed, less than 85% are singletons. Donors had no recently reported acute infections or vaccinations and were HIV-negative. The investigators split CD4+ cells into a CD45RA+ naive subset and a CD45RA-negative memory subset.

The source is a man aged 18-30 years in good health. This chain joins TRBV27 and TRBJ1-5; D is undetermined. The source material was memory CD4+ T cells sorted from blood. Subset denoted: CD45RA-negative fraction. The CDR3 loop reads CASSLSGGNQPQHF. For the CDR3, the DNA is TGTGCCAGCAGTTTATCTGGAGGCAATCAGCCCCAGCATTTT.